Following are 4 T cell receptor beta chains from one sample sequenced in a study of blood T cell repertoires in COVID-19. TCRdb's table, derived via immunoSEQ multiplex PCR, lists solely in-frame clones and lacks some. The sample carries over 120,000 clones, 75% to 85% recorded once. Material: peripheral blood. These receptors were collected from a man aged 60 to 75 with active or convalescent COVID-19.

The rearrangement joins TRBV19 to TRBJ1-5; D not certain. Per the germline V gene, CDR1 is LNHDA and CDR2 is SQIVND (reference sequence). The length of the CDR3 is 15 residues. V lost 2 bases, J lost 0 bases, and 8 bases lay in between. CDR3 coding DNA: TGTGCCAGTAGTATATACAGAGATAGCAATCAGCCCCAGCATTTT. This codes for CASSIYRDSNQPQHF. The variable domain in full, completed from reference TRBV19 and TRBJ1-5, reads DGGITQSPKYLFRKEGQNVTLSCEQNLNHDAMYWYRQDPGQGLRLIYYSQIVNDFQKGDIAEGYSVSREKKESFPLTVTSAQKNPTAFYLCASSIYRDSNQPQHFGDGTRLSIL.

The gene calls are TRBV18 and TRBJ1-6; tentative D call: TRBD1 (5 bases). Germline V lookup: CDR1 KGHSH, CDR2 LQKENI. CDR3 size: 16 residues. Trimming removed 4 bases from V and 11 bases from J, with 21 bases in between. CDR3 bases: TGTGCCAGCTCACGAGAACTGGGGCAGGGCGGTGCACCCCTCCACTTT. Translating gives CASSRELGQGGAPLHF.

The V and J genes are TRBV2 and TRBJ1-2; D is unclear. Per the germline V gene, CDR1 is SNHLY and CDR2 is FYNNEI. This CDR3 comprises 14 residues. The ends were cut back, 6 bases at V and 2 bases at J, with 13 bases in the middle. The CDR3 sequence: CASSPLWRNYGYTF. The CDR3 DNA is TGTGCCAGCAGCCCCTTGTGGAGGAACTATGGCTACACCTTC. Full variable domain (missing parts from reference TRBV2 and TRBJ1-2): EPEVTQTPSHQVTQMGQEVILRCVPISNHLYFYWYRQILGQKVEFLVSFYNNEISEKSEIFDDQFSVERPDGSNFTLKIRSTKLEDSAMYFCASSPLWRNYGYTFGSGTRLTVV.

J is TRBJ1-2 and V is TRBV7-8; 8 bases are a match to TRBD1. The V gene's germline CDR1 is SGHVS and CDR2 FQNEAQ. The length of the CDR3 is 14 residues. The ends lost 3 bases at V and 3 bases at J; junction bases unmatched: 3. For the CDR3, the DNA is TGTGCCAGCAGCTTCACAGGGGGGGACTATGGCTACACCTTC. This translates into CASSFTGGDYGYTF. Looking up the rest from reference TRBV7-8 and TRBJ1-2 gives the full variable domain: GAGVSQSPRYKVAKRGQDVALRCDPISGHVSLFWYQQALGQGPEFLTYFQNEAQLDKSGLPSDRFFAERPEGSVSTLKIQRTQQEDSAVYLCASSFTGGDYGYTFGSGTRLTVV.